This TCR beta chain emerged from a study of blood T cell repertoires in COVID-19. Study information: Sites in the United States, Italy and Spain provided acute and convalescent COVID-19 samples. The analysed material was cDNA or gDNA that came from T cells, B-cell-depleted T cells, or PBMCs.

Per the authors' pipeline: Quantification of nucleated cells was approximated via reference gene primer amplification. Measured with immunoSEQ multiplex PCR; TCRdb has only the in-frame clones, and not every one. V and J calls and clone size are as listed in that table; D and trimming were resolved from the DNA. The data show 310,000 or so clones, around 86% seen once. The germline CDR1 and CDR2 sequences are GTSNPN and SVGIG (reference sequence). Trimming removed 5 bases from V and 2 bases from J, with 10 bases in between. The CDR3 has 13 amino acids. The rearrangement joins TRBV30 to TRBJ1-3, with D unresolved. The sequenced sample consisted of peripheral blood. This receptor was identified in a man between 45 and 60 years old with active or convalescent COVID-19. This CDR3 reads CAWSVKTGNTIYF. The CDR3 DNA is TGTGCCTGGTCGGTGAAGACTGGAAACACCATATATTTT. The full variable domain, rest sourced from reference TRBV30 and TRBJ1-3, is SQTIHQWPATLVQPVGSPLSLECTVEGTSNPNLYWYRQAAGRGLQLLFYSVGIGQISSEVPQNLSASRPQDRQFILSSKKLLLSDSGFYLCAWSVKTGNTIYFGEGSWLTVV.